This TCR beta chain was sequenced during a study of CD8+ T cells in alopecia areata. Study-level findings and limits: Clonality was higher in lesional than normal scalp, especially in alopecia totalis/universalis.

A remark on this clone: What it binds is not known.

Treatment described: oral pan-JAK inhibitor, 5-10 mg twice daily. The study team obtained lesional scalp punch biopsies and peripheral blood from alopecia areata patients. cDNA reverse transcribed from extracted RNA served as the sequencing template. The protocol was immunoSEQ multiplex PCR, while the TCRdb copy is restricted to in-frame clones and leaves out a portion. The sample has around 21,000 clones; 59% are singletons. Germline trimming cut 8 bases from V and 7 bases from J; bases unmatched to any gene: 13. CDR1 and CDR2 (germline): SGHDN, FVKESK. This CDR3 spans 15 amino acids. The sequence came from a human donor with alopecia areata. This chain joins TRBV14 and TRBJ2-1, with 8 bases matching TRBD2. This material consisted of skin, taken at week 4, from a patient treated with tofacitinib. This CDR3 reads CASGRRGGRLNEQFF. CDR3 DNA sequence: TGTGCCAGCGGCAGACGGGGGGGCAGGTTGAATGAGCAGTTCTTC.